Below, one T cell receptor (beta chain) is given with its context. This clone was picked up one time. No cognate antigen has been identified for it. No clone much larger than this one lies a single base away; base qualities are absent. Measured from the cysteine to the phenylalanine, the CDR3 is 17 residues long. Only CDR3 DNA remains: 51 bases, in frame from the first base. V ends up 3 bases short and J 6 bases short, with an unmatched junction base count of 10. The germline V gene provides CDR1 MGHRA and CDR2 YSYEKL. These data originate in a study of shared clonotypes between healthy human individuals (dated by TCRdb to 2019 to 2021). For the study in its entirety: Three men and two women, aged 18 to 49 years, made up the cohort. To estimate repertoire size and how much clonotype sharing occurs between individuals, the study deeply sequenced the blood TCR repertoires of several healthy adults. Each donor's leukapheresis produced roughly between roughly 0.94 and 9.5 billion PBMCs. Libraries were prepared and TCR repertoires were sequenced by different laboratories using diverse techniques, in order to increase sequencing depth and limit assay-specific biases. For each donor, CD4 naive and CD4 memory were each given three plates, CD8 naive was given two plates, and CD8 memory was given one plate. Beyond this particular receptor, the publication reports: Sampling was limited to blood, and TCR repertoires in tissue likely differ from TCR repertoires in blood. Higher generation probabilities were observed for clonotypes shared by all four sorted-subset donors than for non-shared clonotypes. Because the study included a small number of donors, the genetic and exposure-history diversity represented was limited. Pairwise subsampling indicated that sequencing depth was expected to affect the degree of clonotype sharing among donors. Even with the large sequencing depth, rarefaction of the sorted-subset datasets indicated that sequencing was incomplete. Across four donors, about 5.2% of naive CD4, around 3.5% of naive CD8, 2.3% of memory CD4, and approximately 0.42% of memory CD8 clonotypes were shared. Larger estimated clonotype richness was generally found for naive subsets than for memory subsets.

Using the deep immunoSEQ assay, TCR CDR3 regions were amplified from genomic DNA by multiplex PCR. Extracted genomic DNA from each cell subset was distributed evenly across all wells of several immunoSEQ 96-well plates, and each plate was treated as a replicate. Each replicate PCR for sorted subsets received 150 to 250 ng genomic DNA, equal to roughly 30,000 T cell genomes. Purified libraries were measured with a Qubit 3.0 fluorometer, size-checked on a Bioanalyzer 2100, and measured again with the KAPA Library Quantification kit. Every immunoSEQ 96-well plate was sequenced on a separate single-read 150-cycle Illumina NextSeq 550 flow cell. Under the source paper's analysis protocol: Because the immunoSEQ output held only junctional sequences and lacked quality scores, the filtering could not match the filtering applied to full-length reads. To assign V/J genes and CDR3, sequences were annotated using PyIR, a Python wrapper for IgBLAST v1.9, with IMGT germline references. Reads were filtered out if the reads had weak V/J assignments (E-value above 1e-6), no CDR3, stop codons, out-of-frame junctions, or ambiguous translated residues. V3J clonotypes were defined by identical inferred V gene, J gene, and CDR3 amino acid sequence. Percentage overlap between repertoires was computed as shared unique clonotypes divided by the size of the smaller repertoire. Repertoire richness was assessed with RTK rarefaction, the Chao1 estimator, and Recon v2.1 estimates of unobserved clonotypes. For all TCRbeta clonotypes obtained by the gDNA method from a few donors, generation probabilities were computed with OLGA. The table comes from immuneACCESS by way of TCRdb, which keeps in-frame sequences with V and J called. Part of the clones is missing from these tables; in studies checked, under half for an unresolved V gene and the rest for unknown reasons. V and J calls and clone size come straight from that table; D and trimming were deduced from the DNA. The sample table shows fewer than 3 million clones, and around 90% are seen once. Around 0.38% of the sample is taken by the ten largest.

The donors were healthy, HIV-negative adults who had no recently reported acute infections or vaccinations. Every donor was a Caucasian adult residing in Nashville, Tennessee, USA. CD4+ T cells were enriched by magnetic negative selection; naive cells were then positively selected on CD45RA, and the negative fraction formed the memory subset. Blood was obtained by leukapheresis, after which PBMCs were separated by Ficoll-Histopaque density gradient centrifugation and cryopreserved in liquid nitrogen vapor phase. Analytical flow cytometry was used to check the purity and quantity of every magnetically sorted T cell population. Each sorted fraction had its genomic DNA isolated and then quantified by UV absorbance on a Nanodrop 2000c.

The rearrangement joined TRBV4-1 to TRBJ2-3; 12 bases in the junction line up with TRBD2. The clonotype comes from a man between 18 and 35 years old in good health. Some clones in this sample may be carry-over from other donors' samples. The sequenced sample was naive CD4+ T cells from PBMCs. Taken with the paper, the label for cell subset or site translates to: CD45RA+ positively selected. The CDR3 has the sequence CASSQDPGLAGWDTQYF. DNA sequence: TGCGCCAGCAGCCAGGATCCGGGACTAGCGGGTTGGGATACGCAGTATTTT.